Described below is a single T cell receptor beta chain sequence and its context. There are a few counts of this clonotype. Its binding antigen is unknown. No base quality information exists; no much larger clone differs at one position. The time point label on this specimen signifies: persistent/refractory GD, antithyroid drugs over 5 years with positive TRAb. For both TCR sequencing and RNA sequencing, RNA was extracted from PBMCs in TRIzol. The diagnosis of Graves' disease was made according to American Thyroid Association guidelines. Patients were recruited from an endocrinology department in Xi'an, China. Each patient gave around 9.2 milliliters of peripheral blood, collected in an EDTA anticoagulant tube. Ficoll Paque Plus density gradient separation was used to isolate PBMCs, and no further T cell sorting was performed. An Agilent 2100 Bioanalyzer and agarose gel were used to assess RNA quality, and a NanoDrop 2000 was used to measure RNA concentration.

The data derive from a study of regulatory T cells in long-lasting Graves disease (TCRdb year 2021). About the study as a whole: To count as having persistent Graves' disease, a patient had to have received antithyroid drug treatment for over 5 years with TSH receptor autoantibodies remaining persistently positive. Persistent Graves' disease patients were compared with newly diagnosed Graves' disease patients by peripheral blood TCR sequencing and RNA sequencing. A total of 33 samples were covered by TCR sequencing, comprising some 13 persistent and 20 or so newly diagnosed Graves' disease patients. The study was registered as a clinical trial and conducted in China. Antithyroid drugs had been taken for ten to twelve years on average by persistent Graves' disease patients in the clinical cohort. General study outcomes and caveats: A larger number of public clonotypes was shared among persistent patients (approximately 2,500) than among newly diagnosed patients (roughly 980). Persistent disease showed preferential use of TRBV28, TRBJ1-2 and TRBJ2-5, whereas newly diagnosed disease favored TRBV20-1 and TRBJ2-1. The authors acknowledged the small sample size as a limitation that may reduce accuracy. Only the TCR beta chain was sequenced and analyzed. Because the primary lesion, thyroid tissue, could not be accessed, the study looked at peripheral blood alone. Lower TCR Shannon entropy and fewer highly expanded clones were observed in persistent Graves' disease patients than in newly diagnosed patients, which suggested clonal expansion.

Libraries were made using multiplex PCR. The reads were generated on an Illumina HiSeq 4000. iRepertoire HTBI primers and Arm-PCR amplification of CDR3 regions were used to construct TCR beta libraries. PCR products were gel purified before sequencing. Per the authors' processing: A total of roughly 58 TRBV and under 15 TRBJ segments were identified across samples and were used for gene usage analysis of CDR3 amino acid clonotypes. Filtered high-quality paired reads were merged into contigs using COPE and FqMerger. BLAST was used to align contigs to IMGT TRBV, TRBD and TRBJ reference genes, with CDR3 defined following IMGT. Highly expanded clones were defined as clonotypes with a frequency above 0.1%. Shannon entropy was used to measure repertoire diversity, and the Gini coefficient was used to measure V-J evenness. Public clonotypes were defined as clonotypes shared by more than one individual. The public reads were quality trimmed at Q25 with fastp and then assembled into clones with MiXCR by TCRdb, keeping productive beta chains. Under each unique CDR3 protein, matching rows form one entry showing the most common genes and DNA. The V and J calls shown here were made by TCRdb, not taken from the authors' results. Here the sample has roughly 700,000 distinct CDR3 sequences; about 32% occur a single time. Together, the top ten hold 35% to 55% of the sample.

The CDR3, from cysteine to phenylalanine, totals 11 residues. Of the read, only the CDR3 DNA is kept; its 33 bases are in frame from base 1. CDR1 GTSNPN and CDR2 SVGIG were looked up in the germline V gene (reference sequence). V lost 5 bases and J lost 8 bases; the stretch between them is 12 bases long. This sequence was found in a female donor with Graves disease. In this chain, TRBV30 is recombined with TRBJ1-2; the D region possibly corresponds to TRBD1 (5 bases align). The source was peripheral blood mononuclear cells (PBMCs), collected when the disease was refractory, from a patient treated with antithyroid drugs. The CDR3 amino acid sequence is: CAWRRRGGYTF. The nucleotides read TGTGCCTGGCGCAGGAGGGGAGGCTACACCTTC.